This note documents a single T cell receptor beta chain sequence. At one of its ends the junction is not consistent with the germline gene, which may arise from a read error. Primed by a sample-barcoded 5' primer and a J-beta primer mix, a second PCR proceeded for about 7 to 11 cycles. MiXCR, applied by TCRdb to the 5' RACE reads, yields one record per CDR3 protein. The repertoire holds about 1.8 million distinct CDR3 sequences, with less than 50% as singletons. This sample is part of a study of blood T cells in healthy people across ages. The CDR3 contains 14 residues. Germline CDR1 reads DFQATT; CDR2 reads SNEGSKA (reference sequence).

The origin of this receptor is a woman aged 40 to 49 in good health. The V gene is TRBV20-1, the J gene TRBJ2-7; 8 bases fit TRBD1. The specimen was blood. The CDR3 DNA reads as TGCAGTGCTAGTAGACAGGGGCCGGCCGACGAGCGGTACTTC. This sequence encodes CSASRQGPADERYF.